This T cell receptor (beta chain) was profiled in a study of cytomegalovirus exposure and HLA in healthy donors. The overall study: Previous work identified 117 million unique TCR beta sequences from around 200 million T cells.

Amplification used 60 Vbeta primers and 13 Jbeta primers. Per the original data handling: Per a later analysis, the number of unique TCR beta chains was around 79 million, of which about 11 million were shared. Using immunoSEQ multiplex PCR, the repertoire was profiled, and TCRdb retains in-frame clones only, with some absent. V and J calls and clone size are given by that table; D and trimming were obtained from the DNA. The sample holds about 69,000 clones, about 70% seen once. All donors participated as healthy donors of bone marrow. This clone came up a few times. The target antigen is unknown. Study conclusions and caveats: Near-uniform donor sequencing depth was presumed by presence/absence analyses.

The TCR originated in a woman aged 25 to 45 in good health and CMV-seronegative. Sequencing was done on a sample of PBMCs.

CDR3 region: CASSLRTEMNTAPFF. CDR3 nucleotides: TGTGCCAGCAGTTTAAGGACAGAGATGAACACTGCACCTTTCTTT. This chain connects TRBV28 to TRBJ1-1; the D gene is possibly TRBD1 (6 bases). The length of the CDR3 is 15 residues. V was pared by 2 bases and J by 12 bases, with 22 bases between. Germline CDR1 and CDR2: MDHEN and SYDVKM. Complete variable domain (other parts from reference TRBV28 and TRBJ1-1): DVKVTQSSRYLVKRTGEKVFLECVQDMDHENMFWYRQDPGLGLRLIYFSYDVKMKEKGDIPEGYSVSREKKERFSLILESASTNQTSMYLCASSLRTEMNTAPFFGQGTRLTVV.